Presented here are 21 T cell receptor beta chains from one specimen sequenced in a study of blood T cell repertoires in COVID-19. Using immunoSEQ multiplex PCR, the repertoire was profiled, and TCRdb retains in-frame clones only, with some absent. The sample consists of 150,000 to 200,000 clones, 75% to 90% of them appearing once. Sequences were obtained from PBMCs or T cells enriched from blood (not recorded which). All receptors come from a man aged 40-49 years who had recovered from COVID-19.

The rearrangement links TRBV27 to TRBJ1-5, with 9 bases matching TRBD1. CDR3 length: 16 residues. V lost 5 bases and J lost 0; bases outside the gene matches: 5. Germline V CDR1 and CDR2: MNHEY, SMNVEV (reference sequence). For the CDR3, the DNA is TGTGCCAGCAGTACCGGGACAGGGTATAGCAATCAGCCCCAGCATTTT. Encoded protein: CASSTGTGYSNQPQHF.

The rearrangement uses TRBV11-1 and TRBJ2-3; TRBD2 matches at 8 bases. Germline CDR1 SGHAT, CDR2 FQDESV (reference sequence). Trimming took 5 bases from V and 2 from J; bases not matched to a gene: 6. The length of the CDR3 is 15 residues. This CDR3 is CASSQSGSDTDTQYF. The CDR3 nucleotides read TGTGCCAGCAGCCAGAGCGGGAGTGACACAGATACGCAGTATTTT.

The J gene is TRBJ2-3, the V gene TRBV29-1; 10 bases match TRBD2. Losses at the gene ends were 3 bases for V and 12 bases for J; bases not matched to a gene: 9. From germline, CDR1 is SQVTM and CDR2 ANQGSEA. CDR3 length: 13 amino acids. The CDR3 sequence: CSVEPSGGQTQYF. CDR3 sequence (DNA): TGCAGCGTTGAGCCTAGCGGGGGCCAAACACAGTATTTT.

In its sample, this clone was seen once. This sequence joins TRBV18 and TRBJ2-2; 7 bases match TRBD2. Germline V gene sequence: CDR1 KGHSH, CDR2 LQKENI. The CDR3 has 17 residues. V lost 3 bases and J lost 0; bases outside the gene matches: 7. The DNA of the CDR3 is TGTGCCAGCTCACCCCTTCCGGGAGGCGCGAACACCGGGGAGCTGTTTTTT. It codes for CASSPLPGGANTGELFF. The full variable domain, with the rest looked up from reference TRBV18 and TRBJ2-2, is NAGVMQNPRHLVRRRGQEARLRCSPMKGHSHVYWYRQLPEEGLKFMVYLQKENIIDESGMPKERFSAEFPKEGPSILRIQQVVRGDSAAYFCASSPLPGGANTGELFFGEGSRLTVL.

The chain carries TRBV6-5 and TRBJ1-1; no firm D call. The CDR3 totals 11 residues. CDR1 and CDR2 (germline): MNHEY, SVGAGI. V lost 6 bases and J lost 7, with 9 bases in between. In nucleotides, the CDR3 is TGTGCCAGCAGCCATCTCGGTGAAGCTTTCTTT. Its translation: CASSHLGEAFF.

This clone was seen a handful of times. The V call is TRBV6-5, the J call TRBJ2-1, with a possible D match to TRBD1 (6 bases). Trimming removed 7 bases at V and 8 bases at J, with 12 bases between. This CDR3 contains 12 residues. Germline V gene lookup returns CDR1 MNHEY and CDR2 SVGAGI. The CDR3 nucleotides are TGTGCCAGCAATGGTCAGGGGCATGAGCAGTTCTTC. It is translated as CASNGQGHEQFF.

A few counts support this clone. The same CDR3 arises from other DNA sequences in this sample as well. The genes are TRBV5-4 and TRBJ2-7; TRBD1 matches 8 bases. Germline V gives CDR1 SGHNT, CDR2 YYREEE (reference sequence). There are 14 residues in the CDR3. V lost 4 bases and J lost 3; bases outside the gene matches: 6. In DNA form, the CDR3 reads TGTGCCAGCAGCCCCGGGACAGGTGGCTACGAGCAGTACTTC. Protein product: CASSPGTGGYEQYF.

This chain connects TRBV7-3 to TRBJ2-4, with 9 bases aligning to TRBD1. V was pared by 0 bases and J by 7 bases, with 1 base of the junction left unmatched. This CDR3 is built from 14 residues. CDR1 and CDR2 from the germline V gene are SGHTA and FQGTGA. In DNA, the CDR3 is TGTGCCAGCAGCTTAACCGGACAGGGGAACATTCAGTACTTC. As protein: CASSLTGQGNIQYF.

CDR3: CAIRLTGTGYGYTF. CDR3 nucleotide sequence: TGTGCCATCAGACTCACAGGGACAGGCTATGGCTACACCTTC. The V call is TRBV10-3, the J call TRBJ1-2, with 8 positions matching TRBD1. In germline, CDR1 is ENHRY, CDR2 SYGVKD. With 6 bases clipped from V and 4 bases from J, the junction kept 7 bases outside the gene matches. The CDR3 length is 14 residues.

The chain joins TRBV12-3 or TRBV12-4 to TRBJ2-2; perhaps TRBD1 as D (5 bases). This CDR3 region has 11 residues. V lost 8 bases and J lost 6, with 7 bases in between. CDR3: CASQGPGELFF. CDR3 bases: TGTGCCAGCCAGGGTCCCGGGGAGCTGTTTTTT.

V is TRBV2 and J is TRBJ2-1; TRBD1 matches 9 bases. Germline CDR1 and CDR2: SNHLY and FYNNEI. The CDR3 runs to 15 residues. J was trimmed by 1 base and V by 7 bases; bases with no gene match: 5. In nucleotides, the CDR3 is TGTGCCAGCACCGTACAGGGGGCGTCCTACAATGAGCAGTTCTTC. Protein: CASTVQGASYNEQFF.

The CDR3 is CATSRHTGSPETWNQPQHF. DNA for the CDR3: TGTGCCACCAGCAGACATACCGGGAGCCCCGAAACTTGGAATCAGCCCCAGCATTTT. The chain couples TRBV15 to TRBJ1-5; D is unresolved. Per the germline V gene, CDR1 is LNHNV and CDR2 is YYDKDF (reference sequence). This CDR3 region has 19 residues. The germline V and J ends were trimmed by 2 bases and 4 bases, with 24 bases remaining between them.

The V gene is TRBV12-3 or TRBV12-4, the J gene TRBJ2-5, with 8 bases that match TRBD1. The CDR3 loop spans 13 amino acids. The V gene end was trimmed by 6 bases and the J gene end by 4 bases; junction bases not matched to a gene: 4. The CDR3 DNA follows: TGTGCCAGCAGGATACAGGGGGTAGAGACCCAGTACTTC. Residues: CASRIQGVETQYF.

J is TRBJ1-1 and V is TRBV5-4, with 8 nucleotides matching TRBD1. This CDR3 spans 14 amino acids. V shed 4 bases, J shed 10 bases, and the junction held 12 bases outside the gene matches. Germline V gene sequence: CDR1 SGHNT, CDR2 YYREEE (reference sequence). The CDR3 reads CASSPGQARDLAFF. In nucleotides, the CDR3 is TGTGCCAGCAGCCCGGGACAGGCCCGGGATCTAGCTTTCTTT.

The V call is TRBV12-3 or TRBV12-4, the J call TRBJ1-1; maybe TRBD1 (6 bases). The CDR3 consists of 12 residues. V gave up 6 bases and J gave up 6 bases, with 11 bases separating them. This CDR3 reads CASRRQVAEAFF. The CDR3 DNA reads as TGTGCCAGCAGAAGACAGGTCGCTGAAGCTTTCTTT.

The chain couples TRBV6-6 to TRBJ2-1; D may be TRBD2 (6 bases). The germline V and J ends were trimmed by 7 bases and 8 bases, with 15 bases remaining between them. There are 13 residues in the CDR3. Germline loops: CDR1 MNHNY, CDR2 SVGAGI (reference sequence). This chain's CDR3 is CASIKPGGHEQFF. In nucleotides, the CDR3 is TGTGCCAGCATCAAACCCGGGGGACATGAGCAGTTCTTC.

V and J are TRBV11-3 and TRBJ2-3, with D maybe TRBD2 (6 bases). V was shortened by 11 bases and J by 0 bases, with 12 bases between the two germline ends. Germline CDR1 SGHNT, CDR2 YENEEA. The CDR3 extends over 13 amino acids. CDR3: CASRERSTDTQYF. For the CDR3, the DNA is TGTGCCTCCCGGGAGAGAAGCACAGATACGCAGTATTTT.

This chain joins TRBV12-3 or TRBV12-4 and TRBJ1-5, with D maybe TRBD1 (6 bases). This CDR3 has 12 residues. The ends were cut back, 10 bases at V and 7 bases at J, with 14 bases in the middle. The CDR3 DNA follows: TGTGCCACAGCTACCCAGGGGCAGCCCCAGCATTTT. It translates to CATATQGQPQHF.

V usage is TRBV13 and J usage is TRBJ1-2, with D tentatively TRBD1 (5 bases). This CDR3 contains 15 residues. The germline V gene encodes CDR1 PRHDT and CDR2 FYEKMQ (reference sequence). V lost 5 bases to trimming and J lost 3 bases, with 16 bases between them. The CDR3 reads CASSHRGTTYYGYTF. The CDR3 DNA follows: TGTGCCAGCAGCCACCGCGGGACTACCTACTATGGCTACACCTTC.

V gene TRBV19 combines with J gene TRBJ1-5, with D possibly matching TRBD1 (6 bases). V was trimmed by 8 bases and J by 1 base, leaving 12 bases between them. This CDR3 region has 14 residues. Germline V gene sequence: CDR1 LNHDA, CDR2 SQIVND (reference sequence). The CDR3 is CASSVTGSNQPQHF. Here the CDR3 DNA reads TGTGCCAGTTCCGTAACAGGGAGCAATCAGCCCCAGCATTTT.

V gene TRBV11-3 combines with J gene TRBJ1-3, with D uncertain. The germline V and J ends were trimmed by 5 bases and 4 bases, with 15 bases remaining between them. Per the germline V gene, CDR1 is SGHNT and CDR2 is YENEEA. The CDR3 has 15 residues. The CDR3 DNA sequence: TGTGCCAGCAGCAACCCCCGGGGTTTGGGAAACACCATATATTTT. It yields the protein CASSNPRGLGNTIYF.